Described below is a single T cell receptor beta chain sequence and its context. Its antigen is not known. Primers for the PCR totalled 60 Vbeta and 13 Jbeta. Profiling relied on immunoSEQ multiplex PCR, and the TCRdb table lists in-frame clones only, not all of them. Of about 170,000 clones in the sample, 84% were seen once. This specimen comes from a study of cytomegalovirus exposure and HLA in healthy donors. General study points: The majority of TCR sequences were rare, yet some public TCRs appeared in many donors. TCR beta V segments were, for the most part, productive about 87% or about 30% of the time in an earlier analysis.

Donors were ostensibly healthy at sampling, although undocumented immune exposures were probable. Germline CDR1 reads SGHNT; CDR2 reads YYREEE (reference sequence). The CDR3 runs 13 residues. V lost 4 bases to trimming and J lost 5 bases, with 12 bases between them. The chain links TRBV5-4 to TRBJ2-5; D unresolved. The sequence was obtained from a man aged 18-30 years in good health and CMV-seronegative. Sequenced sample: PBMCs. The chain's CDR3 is CASSLAPEETQYF. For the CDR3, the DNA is TGTGCCAGCAGCCTCGCCCCGGAGGAGACCCAGTACTTC.